The T cell receptor beta chain described here comes from a study of vaccination and CD4 T cells after COVID-19. The wider study: Every culture used as a control got a CEFX pool, an HIV-1 Nef pool, or no peptide.

The Oncomine TCR Beta short-read assay generated sequence data from the DNA of cultured CD4+ T cells. TCRdb used MiXCR to reprocess the PCR reads, holding one entry per CDR3 protein. The sample lists 15,000 or so distinct CDR3 sequences, roughly two fifths occurring once. Points on this clonotype: Its antigen is not known.

The treatment denotes: roughly ten-day PBMC culture with coronavirus spike peptide pools or control peptides (ViraFEST assay). Medium was half-exchanged with fresh IL-2 medium on days 3 and 7. The length of the CDR3 is 17 residues. V gave up 6 bases and J gave up 4 bases; unmatched junction bases: 11. This TCR derives from a human donor who had recovered from COVID-19. The genes are TRBV12-3 or TRBV12-4 and TRBJ2-3; 12 bases map to TRBD2. Sequenced: CD4+ T cells from blood, cultured in vitro. The DNA of the CDR3 is TGTGCCAGCAGCCGCCACCCCCGACTAGCGGGAGCAGATACGCAGTATTTT. It encodes CASSRHPRLAGADTQYF.